Listed below are T cell receptor beta chains from one sample, sequenced in a study of cytomegalovirus exposure and HLA in healthy donors. Clones were read by immunoSEQ multiplex PCR, and TCRdb kept only the in-frame ones, dropping some. The table shows approximately 210,000 clones, with about 75% occurring only once. Material for sequencing was PBMCs. These TCRs come from a male donor in good health and CMV-seronegative. CDR3s include the opening cysteine and the closing phenylalanine or tryptophan. Fields, in order: CDR3 protein, CDR3 DNA, clone size, D gene, J gene, V gene. The D gene is left open where the match is weak. Rows give clone size only sometimes, using once, few, many, or a class for an expanded clone.

CDR3 protein: CASSLGLAESTDTQYF
CDR3 DNA: TGCGCCAGCAGCTTAGGACTAGCGGAAAGCACAGATACGCAGTATTTT
clone size: .
D gene: TRBD2
J gene: TRBJ2-3
V gene: TRBV5-1

CDR3 protein: CASSGGGQETQYF
CDR3 DNA: TGTGCCAGCAGCGGGGGGGGACAAGAGACCCAGTACTTC
clone size: .
D gene: TRBD2
J gene: TRBJ2-5
V gene: TRBV9

CDR3 protein: CASSFNRGRVIDEQYF
CDR3 DNA: TGCGCCAGCAGTTTTAACAGGGGGCGAGTCATCGACGAGCAGTACTTC
clone size: .
D gene: TRBD1
J gene: TRBJ2-7
V gene: TRBV5-1

CDR3 protein: CASSQNQGSFYEAFF
CDR3 DNA: TGCGCCAGCAGCCAAAATCAGGGGTCGTTTTATGAAGCTTTCTTT
clone size: few
D gene: .
J gene: TRBJ1-1
V gene: TRBV4-3

CDR3 protein: CASSYAGVNQPQHF
CDR3 DNA: TGTGCCAGCAGTTACGCGGGCGTCAATCAGCCCCAGCATTTT
clone size: few
D gene: .
J gene: TRBJ1-5
V gene: TRBV6-6

CDR3 protein: CSVDWARQGTSEQYF
CDR3 DNA: TGCAGCGTTGATTGGGCCAGACAGGGGACCAGCGAGCAGTACTTC
clone size: once
D gene: TRBD1
J gene: TRBJ2-7
V gene: TRBV29-1

CDR3 protein: CASTDRRRDTEAFF
CDR3 DNA: TGTGCTAGCACGGACAGGCGGAGGGACACTGAAGCTTTCTTT
clone size: .
D gene: TRBD1
J gene: TRBJ1-1
V gene: TRBV12-5

CDR3 protein: CASSPDGVLYGYTF
CDR3 DNA: TGTGCCAGCAGTCCTGACGGAGTCCTCTATGGCTACACCTTC
clone size: .
D gene: .
J gene: TRBJ1-2
V gene: TRBV27

CDR3 protein: CAISESGPMNTEAFF
CDR3 DNA: TGTGCCATCAGTGAATCAGGGCCCATGAACACTGAAGCTTTCTTT
clone size: .
D gene: .
J gene: TRBJ1-1
V gene: TRBV10-3

CDR3 protein: CASSPTGLSGNTIYF
CDR3 DNA: TGCGCCAGCAGCCCGACAGGGTTGAGTGGAAACACCATATATTTT
clone size: .
D gene: TRBD1
J gene: TRBJ1-3
V gene: TRBV5-1

CDR3 protein: CAISEEGAVNSPLHF
CDR3 DNA: TGTGCCATCAGTGAGGAAGGGGCGGTTAATTCACCCCTCCACTTT
clone size: .
D gene: .
J gene: TRBJ1-6
V gene: TRBV10-3

CDR3 protein: CASSVGASGTYNEQFF
CDR3 DNA: TGTGCCAGCAGCGTAGGGGCTAGCGGGACCTACAATGAGCAGTTCTTC
clone size: few
D gene: TRBD2
J gene: TRBJ2-1
V gene: TRBV9

CDR3 protein: CASSLPSSGNTIYF
CDR3 DNA: TGTGCCAGCAGCTTACCCAGCTCTGGAAACACCATATATTTT
clone size: .
D gene: .
J gene: TRBJ1-3
V gene: TRBV7-9

CDR3 protein: CASSYSRDFYEQYF
CDR3 DNA: TGTGCCAGCAGTTACTCCAGGGACTTCTACGAGCAGTACTTC
clone size: .
D gene: .
J gene: TRBJ2-7
V gene: TRBV6-6

CDR3 protein: CASSAGTSGTYSYNEQFF
CDR3 DNA: TGTGCCAGCAGTGCCGGGACTAGCGGGACCTACTCCTACAATGAGCAGTTCTTC
clone size: .
D gene: TRBD2
J gene: TRBJ2-1
V gene: TRBV28

CDR3 protein: CASSAGHLREQYF
CDR3 DNA: TGTGCCAGCAGCGCGGGACACTTACGGGAGCAGTACTTC
clone size: .
D gene: .
J gene: TRBJ2-7
V gene: TRBV9

CDR3 protein: CASSEALGELFGYTF
CDR3 DNA: TGTGCCAGCAGTGAAGCGCTAGGGGAACTTTTTGGCTACACCTTC
clone size: .
D gene: .
J gene: TRBJ1-2
V gene: TRBV6-1

CDR3 protein: CASSQVGVETQYF
CDR3 DNA: TGCGCCAGCAGCCAAGTCGGGGTAGAGACCCAGTACTTC
clone size: .
D gene: .
J gene: TRBJ2-5
V gene: TRBV4-3

CDR3 protein: CASSLAGSGNTIYF
CDR3 DNA: TGTGCCAGCAGCTTGGCAGGCTCTGGAAACACCATATATTTT
clone size: .
D gene: .
J gene: TRBJ1-3
V gene: TRBV7-2

CDR3 protein: CASKWSGANYGYTF
CDR3 DNA: TGCGCCAGCAAATGGAGCGGCGCTAACTATGGCTACACCTTC
clone size: few
D gene: .
J gene: TRBJ1-2
V gene: TRBV10-2

CDR3 protein: CASSQGTSGRSAYEQYF
CDR3 DNA: TGTGCCAGCAGCCAGGGGACTAGCGGGAGATCGGCCTACGAGCAGTACTTC
clone size: few
D gene: TRBD2
J gene: TRBJ2-7
V gene: TRBV28

CDR3 protein: CASSFRGLSRNTGELFF
CDR3 DNA: TGTGCCAGCAGCTTCCGGGGACTTTCACGAAACACCGGGGAGCTGTTTTTT
clone size: .
D gene: .
J gene: TRBJ2-2
V gene: TRBV7-3

CDR3 protein: CASSWTNLAKNIQYF
CDR3 DNA: TGTGCCAGCAGTTGGACAAACCTAGCCAAAAACATTCAGTACTTC
clone size: .
D gene: .
J gene: TRBJ2-4
V gene: TRBV28

CDR3 protein: CASSLVQGAAFF
CDR3 DNA: TGTGCCAGCAGCTTAGTACAGGGGGCGGCTTTCTTT
clone size: .
D gene: TRBD1
J gene: TRBJ1-1
V gene: TRBV7-2

CDR3 protein: CASSPTGDNEQFF
CDR3 DNA: TGTGCCAGCTCGCCGACAGGGGACAATGAGCAGTTCTTC
clone size: once
D gene: TRBD1
J gene: TRBJ2-1
V gene: TRBV18

CDR3 protein: CASRPGQGGYEQYF
CDR3 DNA: TGTGCCAGCAGGCCGGGACAGGGGGGTTACGAGCAGTACTTC
clone size: .
D gene: TRBD1
J gene: TRBJ2-7
V gene: TRBV27

CDR3 protein: CASSQGGILFF
CDR3 DNA: TGTGCCAGCAGCCAAGGAGGTATTTTGTTTTTT
clone size: .
D gene: .
J gene: TRBJ1-4
V gene: TRBV14

CDR3 protein: CASSQSGQGTGNYGYTF
CDR3 DNA: TGCGCCAGCAGCCAATCGGGACAGGGGACGGGCAACTATGGCTACACCTTC
clone size: .
D gene: TRBD1
J gene: TRBJ1-2
V gene: TRBV4-1

CDR3 protein: CASTQEEGGPGDTQYF
CDR3 DNA: TGTGCCAGCACCCAAGAAGAGGGAGGGCCAGGGGATACGCAGTATTTT
clone size: .
D gene: TRBD2
J gene: TRBJ2-3
V gene: TRBV27

CDR3 protein: CAISRLAGTEETQYF
CDR3 DNA: TGTGCCATCAGCCGACTAGCGGGGACGGAGGAGACCCAGTACTTC
clone size: .
D gene: TRBD2
J gene: TRBJ2-5
V gene: TRBV10-3

CDR3 protein: CASSLRGTGGIVVDTQYF
CDR3 DNA: TGTGCCAGCAGCTTACGTGGGACAGGGGGAATTGTGGTAGATACGCAGTATTTT
clone size: .
D gene: TRBD1
J gene: TRBJ2-3
V gene: TRBV7-2

CDR3 protein: CASSLGGDGQGLYTF
CDR3 DNA: TGTGCCAGCAGTTTGGGGGGGGACGGACAGGGTCTCTACACCTTC
clone size: .
D gene: TRBD1
J gene: TRBJ1-2
V gene: TRBV27

CDR3 protein: CASSFLAGGTDTQYF
CDR3 DNA: TGTGCCAGCAGTTTCCTAGCGGGAGGCACAGATACGCAGTATTTT
clone size: .
D gene: TRBD2
J gene: TRBJ2-3
V gene: TRBV28

CDR3 protein: CASSLGTGREKLFF
CDR3 DNA: TGTGCCAGCAGCTTAGGGACAGGGAGAGAAAAACTGTTTTTT
clone size: few
D gene: TRBD1
J gene: TRBJ1-4
V gene: TRBV7-9

CDR3 protein: CASSFNSNQPQHF
CDR3 DNA: TGTGCCAGCAGTTTTAATAGCAATCAGCCCCAGCATTTT
clone size: once
D gene: .
J gene: TRBJ1-5
V gene: TRBV27

CDR3 protein: CAISPGQGTGANVLTF
CDR3 DNA: TGTGCCATCAGTCCGGGACAGGGAACTGGGGCCAACGTCCTGACTTTC
clone size: once
D gene: TRBD1
J gene: TRBJ2-6
V gene: TRBV10-3

CDR3 protein: CASSQGTSGFYNEQFF
CDR3 DNA: TGCGCCAGCAGCCAAGGGACTAGCGGTTTTTACAATGAGCAGTTCTTC
clone size: once
D gene: TRBD2
J gene: TRBJ2-1
V gene: TRBV4-3

CDR3 protein: CASSPQTSTDTQYF
CDR3 DNA: TGTGCCAGCAGCCCCCAGACTAGCACAGATACGCAGTATTTT
clone size: .
D gene: .
J gene: TRBJ2-3
V gene: TRBV7-8

CDR3 protein: CASRAPEGYGYTF
CDR3 DNA: TGTGCCAGCAGGGCTCCAGAGGGCTATGGCTACACCTTC
clone size: .
D gene: .
J gene: TRBJ1-2
V gene: TRBV2

CDR3 protein: CATRSGGAYNEQFF
CDR3 DNA: TGTGCCACCCGATCAGGAGGGGCCTACAATGAGCAGTTCTTC
clone size: .
D gene: .
J gene: TRBJ2-1
V gene: TRBV2

CDR3 protein: CASSFFTDTQYF
CDR3 DNA: TGTGCCAGCAGCTTCTTCACAGATACGCAGTATTTT
clone size: .
D gene: .
J gene: TRBJ2-3
V gene: TRBV7-2

CDR3 protein: CASSRTGGQPQHF
CDR3 DNA: TGTGCCAGCAGTCGAACGGGGGGGCAGCCCCAGCATTTT
clone size: .
D gene: .
J gene: TRBJ1-5
V gene: TRBV6-4